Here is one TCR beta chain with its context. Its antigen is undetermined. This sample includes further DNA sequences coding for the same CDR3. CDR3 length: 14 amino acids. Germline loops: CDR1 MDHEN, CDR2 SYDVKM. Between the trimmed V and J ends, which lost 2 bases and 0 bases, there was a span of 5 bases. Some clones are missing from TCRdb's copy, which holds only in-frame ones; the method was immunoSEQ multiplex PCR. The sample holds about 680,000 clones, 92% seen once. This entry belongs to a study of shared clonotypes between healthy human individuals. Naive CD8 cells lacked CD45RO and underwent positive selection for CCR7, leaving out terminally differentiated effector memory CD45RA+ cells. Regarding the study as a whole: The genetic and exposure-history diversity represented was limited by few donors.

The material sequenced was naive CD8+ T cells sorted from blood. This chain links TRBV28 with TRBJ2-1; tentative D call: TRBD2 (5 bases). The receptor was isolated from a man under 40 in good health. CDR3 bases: TGTGCCAGCAGTTTAGAGGGCTCCTACAATGAGCAGTTCTTC. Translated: CASSLEGSYNEQFF.